The 20 T cell receptor beta chains below all came from one sample that was sequenced in a study of blood T cell repertoires in COVID-19. Measured with immunoSEQ multiplex PCR; TCRdb has only the in-frame clones, and not every one. This table has 150,000 to 200,000 clones, around 79% appearing once. The sample was peripheral blood. These receptors all stem from a man between 60 and 70 years old with active or convalescent COVID-19.

V usage is TRBV7-3 and J usage is TRBJ2-1, with 12 bases aligning to TRBD2. This CDR3 spans 15 amino acids. V shed 5 bases, J shed 5 bases, and the junction held 4 bases outside the gene matches. The germline V gene encodes CDR1 SGHTA and CDR2 FQGTGA. The DNA for the CDR3 is TGTGCCAGCAGCGGGACTAGCGGGTTTAACAATGAGCAGTTCTTC. Encoded protein: CASSGTSGFNNEQFF.

To note about this clone: Different DNA sequences within this sample yield the same CDR3. V is TRBV11-3 and J is TRBJ2-1; TRBD2 agrees at 7 bases. In germline, CDR1 is SGHNT, CDR2 YENEEA. The junction had 6 bases not matched to a gene; V was cut back by 1 base and J by 3 bases. The CDR3 is 16 amino acids. In DNA form, the CDR3 reads TGTGCCAGCAGCTTAGGTCCCGGCGGGGGCTACAATGAGCAGTTCTTC. This translates into CASSLGPGGGYNEQFF.

The J gene is TRBJ2-1, the V gene TRBV6-6; TRBD1 agrees at 10 bases. Germline CDR1 and CDR2: MNHNY and SVGAGI (reference sequence). V lost 4 bases, J lost 7 bases, and 7 bases stayed unmatched. The CDR3 contains 15 residues. DNA for the CDR3: TGTGCCAGCAGTTCCCGCGACAGGGGGCCGAATGAGCAGTTCTTC. It translates to CASSSRDRGPNEQFF.

In its sample, this clone was seen a few times. The chain links TRBV5-1 to TRBJ2-2, with 9 bases matching TRBD1. Germline loops: CDR1 SGHRS, CDR2 YFSETQ. CDR3 length: 16 residues. V was clipped by 3 bases and J by 4 bases; unmatched bases: 7. The DNA for the CDR3 is TGCGCCAGCAGCTCCACAGGGGGCGGACCCACCGGGGAGCTGTTTTTT. Residues: CASSSTGGGPTGELFF.

The chain links TRBV6-1 to TRBJ2-3; 8 nucleotides line up with TRBD1. CDR3 length: 14 residues. Germline-derived CDR1 and CDR2 are MNHNS and SASEGT. With 3 bases clipped from V and 2 bases from J, the junction kept 1 base outside the gene matches. CDR3 coding DNA: TGTGCCAGCAGTGAGACAGGGGCCACAGATACGCAGTATTTT. It translates to CASSETGATDTQYF.

This clone came up once. The V gene is TRBV12-2, the J gene TRBJ2-1; TRBD2 is the table's D call and was not checked against the DNA. TRBV12-2 is a documented pseudogene. This CDR3 has 18 amino acids. This chain's CDR3 is CASRPKPRRDYSYNEQFF. CDR3 nucleotide sequence: TGTGCAAGTCGCCCCAAACCCCGCCGGGACTACTCCTACAATGAGCAGTTCTTC.

The J gene is TRBJ2-2, the V gene TRBV7-9; tentatively, D is TRBD1 (6 bases). CDR1 is SEHNR, CDR2 FQNEAQ, per germline (reference sequence). The CDR3 runs to 14 residues. The CDR3 coding sequence is TGTGGTTTGGGAGACAGGACAAACACCGGGGAGCTGTTTTTT. It encodes CGLGDRTNTGELFF.

The table lists this clone with a count of one. This rearrangement joins TRBV18 to TRBJ2-1; possible D gene TRBD1, 6 bases. The V gene's germline CDR1 is KGHSH and CDR2 LQKENI. The CDR3 sequence is 17 residues long. The V gene lost 3 bases and the J gene lost 7 bases, with 22 bases spanning the gap. The CDR3, as DNA: TGTGCCAGCTCACCTCCTCCGTGGGACATCGGCCGAAATGAGCAGTTCTTC. Translation: CASSPPPWDIGRNEQFF.

The rearrangement links TRBV28 to TRBJ1-2; the D is unclear. Germline-derived CDR1 and CDR2 are MDHEN and SYDVKM. V shed 6 bases and J shed 0 bases, with 14 bases lying between them. CDR3 length: 15 amino acids. The CDR3: CASRHRTGSNYGYTF. The DNA for the CDR3 is TGTGCCAGCAGACATAGGACGGGGTCTAACTATGGCTACACCTTC.

This chain links TRBV9 with TRBJ2-3, with no clear D. The CDR3 spans 13 residues. V lost 4 bases, J lost 2 bases, and 8 bases lay in between. Looked up from germline, CDR1 is SGDLS and CDR2 is YYNGEE. The DNA for the CDR3 is TGTGCCAGCAGCCGCAGCGACACAGATACGCAGTATTTT. It yields the protein CASSRSDTDTQYF.

Written as DNA, the CDR3 is TGTGCCAGCAGCCAAGATTACGGACCACTACAGGGGGAGCAGTACTTC. Translation gives CASSQDYGPLQGEQYF. The V gene is TRBV4-2, the J gene TRBJ2-7; 7 bases match TRBD1. CDR1 is LGHNA, CDR2 YNFKEQ, per germline. The ends lost 0 bases at V and 7 bases at J; junction bases unmatched: 12. There are 16 residues in the CDR3.

The chain joins TRBV5-5 to TRBJ2-1, with D tentatively TRBD2 (6 bases). The germline gives CDR1 SGHKS, CDR2 YYEKEE (reference sequence). This CDR3 comprises 17 residues. Trimming removed 2 bases at V and 2 bases at J, with 17 bases between. CDR3: CASSFRWLTGAYNEQFF. CDR3 nucleotide sequence: TGTGCCAGCAGCTTTCGTTGGCTAACGGGAGCCTACAATGAGCAGTTCTTC.

V is TRBV24-1 and J is TRBJ2-3; perhaps TRBD1 as D (8 bases). CDR1 and CDR2 (germline): KGHDR, SFDVKD. This CDR3 has 16 amino acids. V lost 5 bases to trimming and J lost 0 bases, with 14 bases between them. CDR3: CATSAQGGASTDTQYF. CDR3 nucleotides: TGTGCCACCAGTGCACAGGGGGGGGCGAGCACAGATACGCAGTATTTT.

The chain employs TRBV3-1 (or the pseudogene TRBV3-2) and TRBJ1-1; perhaps TRBD1 as D (6 bases). Germline loops: CDR1 LGHDT, CDR2 YNNKEL (reference sequence). V lost 2 bases to trimming and J lost 0 bases, with 7 bases between them. The CDR3 has 14 residues. In DNA, the CDR3 is TGTGCCAGCAGCCAAACAGGGCTGAACACTGAAGCTTTCTTT. Translated, it gives CASSQTGLNTEAFF.

The chain recombines TRBV30 with TRBJ2-2, with D possibly being TRBD2 (6 bases). V was pared by 1 base and J by 6 bases, with 15 bases between. From germline, CDR1 is GTSNPN and CDR2 SVGIG (reference sequence). The CDR3 loop spans 15 amino acids. The CDR3 coding sequence is TGTGCCTGGAGTGAGGAGCCGGGAGCCCCCGGGGAGCTGTTTTTT. Residues: CAWSEEPGAPGELFF.

The chain couples TRBV6-5 to TRBJ2-7; D is perhaps TRBD1 (8 bases). CDR1 and CDR2 (germline): MNHEY, SVGAGI. The CDR3 is made up of 12 amino acids. The V gene lost 6 bases and the J gene lost 7 bases, with 13 bases spanning the gap. For the CDR3, the DNA is TGTGCCAGCAGAACAGGGGGGGGAGAGCAGTACTTC. Protein: CASRTGGGEQYF.

J is TRBJ2-3 and V is TRBV10-1; TRBD2 is a possible D gene (5 bases). V lost 8 bases, J lost 3 bases, and 18 bases lay in between. Germline loops: CDR1 WNHNN, CDR2 SYGVQD (reference sequence). CDR3 length: 15 amino acids. The DNA for the CDR3 is TGCGCCAGCTTCCTCGGAGCGGCTAGAACAGATACGCAGTATTTT. Residues: CASFLGAARTDTQYF.

CDR3 DNA sequence: TGTGCCAGCAGCCAACTTAGCGGGAGCGGAGAGACCCAGTACTTC. This gives the protein CASSQLSGSGETQYF. V usage is TRBV7-3 and J usage is TRBJ2-5; 9 bases are a match to TRBD2. CDR3 length equals 15 residues. Looked up from germline, CDR1 is SGHTA and CDR2 is FQGTGA. V was pared by 5 bases and J by 4 bases, with 8 bases of the junction left unmatched.

This clone was recorded only once. The chain has TRBV6-6 and TRBJ1-1; D might be TRBD1 (6 bases). The V gene's germline CDR1 is MNHNY and CDR2 SVGAGI (reference sequence). V dropped 5 bases and J dropped 6 bases, with 22 bases sitting between them. The length of the CDR3 is 16 residues. The DNA of the CDR3 is TGTGCCAGCAGTCTCACTGGGGCGGGGGGCCCGGCTGAAGCTTTCTTT. Translation: CASSLTGAGGPAEAFF.

This sequence joins TRBV7-3 and TRBJ2-1; 8 bases match TRBD2. Germline V gives CDR1 SGHTA, CDR2 FQGTGA. The junction had 6 bases not matched to a gene; V was cut back by 4 bases and J by 7 bases. The CDR3 is 14 residues long. The CDR3 loop reads CASSYGTSGNEQFF. The DNA for the CDR3 is TGTGCCAGCAGCTACGGGACTAGTGGGAATGAGCAGTTCTTC.